The 30 T cell receptor beta chains reported below all come from one sample, sequenced in a study of T cell responses to AZD1222 COVID-19 vaccine (TCRdb year 2021). The time point label here, explained by the study, means: about 28 days (+/-7) after the second vaccine dose. Libraries came from the immunoSEQ multiplex PCR assay. TCRdb took this table from immuneACCESS and kept in-frame rearrangements with V and J called. Such tables lack part of the clones; where checked against another copy, unresolved V genes explain under half of the gap, and the rest is unexplained. This sample comprises about 120,000 clones, about 85% of them detected only once. The ten most abundant clones make up under 3% of the sample. The sequenced sample was peripheral blood, obtained 28 days after the second AZD1222 dose. All receptors derive from an adult who received the AZD1222 COVID-19 vaccine.

Regarding this clone: Other DNA sequences from this sample encode an identical CDR3 as well. The chain recombines TRBV5-1 with TRBJ1-2; D gene unclear. The CDR3 loop spans 13 amino acids. The ends were cut back, 0 bases at V and 2 bases at J, with 5 bases in the middle. Germline CDR1 SGHRS, CDR2 YFSETQ. The CDR3 reads CASSLEPNYGYTF. The DNA for the CDR3 is TGCGCCAGCAGCTTGGAGCCAAACTATGGCTACACCTTC. Combining the CDR3 with reference TRBV5-1 and TRBJ1-2 gives the whole variable domain KAGVTQTPRYLIKTRGQQVTLSCSPISGHRSVSWYQQTPGQGLQFLFEYFSETQRNKGNFPGRFSGRQFSNSRSEMNVSTLELGDSALYLCASSLEPNYGYTFGSGTRLTVV.

The chain joins TRBV4-2 to TRBJ1-5; D may be TRBD1 (6 bases). Trimming removed 4 bases at V and 1 base at J, with 17 bases between. Looked up from germline, CDR1 is LGHNA and CDR2 is YNFKEQ. CDR3 size: 17 residues. CDR3 sequence reads: CASSPPGAEGSNQPQHF. Here the CDR3 DNA reads TGTGCCAGCAGCCCCCCAGGGGCCGAGGGCAGCAATCAGCCCCAGCATTTT.

The V call is TRBV7-9, the J call TRBJ1-2; perhaps TRBD1 as D (6 bases). V was clipped by 2 bases and J by 1 base, with 11 bases between them. The length of the CDR3 is 15 residues. CDR1 is SEHNR and CDR2 is FQNEAQ in the germline V gene (reference sequence). The DNA of the CDR3 is TGTGCCAGCAGCTTAACAGGGTTCCTTAACTATGGCTACACCTTC. It encodes CASSLTGFLNYGYTF. Full variable domain (rest looked up from reference TRBV7-9 and TRBJ1-2): DTGVSQNPRHKITKRGQNVTFRCDPISEHNRLYWYRQTLGQGPEFLTYFQNEAQLEKSRLLSDRFSAERPKGSFSTLEIQRTEQGDSAMYLCASSLTGFLNYGYTFGSGTRLTVV.

The table lists this clone with a count of one. The gene calls are TRBV7-9 and TRBJ1-6; D is uncertain. V shed 1 base and J shed 7 bases, with 2 bases lying between them. The CDR3 length is 12 residues. Germline loops: CDR1 SEHNR, CDR2 FQNEAQ (reference sequence). In DNA form, the CDR3 reads TGTGCCAGCAGCTTAGGAAATTCACCCCTCCACTTT. Protein sequence: CASSLGNSPLHF.

The V gene is TRBV6-5, the J gene TRBJ1-4, with D maybe TRBD1 (5 bases). CDR1 is MNHEY and CDR2 is SVGAGI in the germline V gene. This CDR3 is 15 amino acids long. V lost 6 bases and J 0 bases, leaving 11 bases between the germline ends. CDR3 protein: CASRRQGATNEKLFF. The DNA for the CDR3 is TGTGCCAGCAGGCGCCAGGGCGCAACTAATGAAAAACTGTTTTTT.

This chain links TRBV18 with TRBJ1-1; a weak D match, TRBD1 (5 bases). V was trimmed by 3 bases and J by 0 bases, leaving 8 bases between them. The CDR3 contains 14 residues. The germline V gene encodes CDR1 KGHSH and CDR2 LQKENI. The CDR3 DNA follows: TGTGCCAGCTCACCCCAGGGAATGAACACTGAAGCTTTCTTT. Amino acid sequence: CASSPQGMNTEAFF.

V usage is TRBV15 and J usage is TRBJ1-6; possibly TRBD1 for D (6 bases). Germline V gene sequence: CDR1 LNHNV, CDR2 YYDKDF (reference sequence). The CDR3 runs 14 residues. Trimming took 5 bases from V and 7 from J, leaving 12 bases between them. CDR3 region: CATSPRTANSPLHF. CDR3 nucleotide sequence: TGTGCCACCAGCCCGCGGACAGCAAATTCACCCCTCCACTTT.

The rearrangement joins TRBV3-1 (or the pseudogene TRBV3-2) to TRBJ2-6; a weak D match, TRBD1 (6 bases). Germline lookup yields CDR1 LGHDT and CDR2 YNNKEL (reference sequence). The CDR3 consists of 16 residues. Deletions cut 1 base from V and 2 bases from J, with 9 bases between. This CDR3 reads CASSQVQGPGANVLTF. The CDR3 DNA is TGTGCCAGCAGCCAAGTACAGGGTCCTGGGGCCAACGTCCTGACTTTC.

The CDR3: CASSQSTQYF. The CDR3 nucleotides read TGTGCCAGCAGCCAGTCTACGCAGTATTTT. The rearrangement joins TRBV3-1 (or the pseudogene TRBV3-2) to TRBJ2-3; the D is unclear. With 3 bases removed from V and 8 bases from J, the gap between germline ends came to 3 bases. The CDR3 is made up of 10 amino acids. Germline values: CDR1 LGHDT, CDR2 YNNKEL (reference sequence).

The table lists this clone with a count of one. The V call is TRBV18, the J call TRBJ1-2; D is ambiguous. The CDR3 runs to 12 residues. The V end was cut by 2 bases, the J end by 5 bases, with 6 bases between. Germline assignment: CDR1 KGHSH and CDR2 LQKENI. For the CDR3, the DNA is TGTGCCAGCTCACCAGGCGTTTATGGCTACACCTTC. It codes for CASSPGVYGYTF.

CDR3 sequence (DNA): TGTGCCAGCAGGGGGACGTGGGATGAAAAACTGTTTTTT. Translating it yields CASRGTWDEKLFF. The V and J genes are TRBV6-5 and TRBJ1-4, with D possibly matching TRBD1 (5 bases). V was pared by 6 bases and J by 6 bases, with 11 bases between. This CDR3 has 13 amino acids. Germline assignment: CDR1 MNHEY and CDR2 SVGAGI.

The chain joins TRBV18 to TRBJ2-1, with 7 bases fitting TRBD1. CDR1 KGHSH and CDR2 LQKENI come from the germline V gene. The CDR3 has 15 residues. V shed 3 bases, J shed 2 bases, and the junction held 4 bases outside the gene matches. The CDR3 is CASSPRQGAYNEQFF. CDR3 coding DNA: TGTGCCAGCTCACCTCGCCAGGGGGCCTACAATGAGCAGTTCTTC. The whole variable domain, remainder taken from reference TRBV18 and TRBJ2-1, is NAGVMQNPRHLVRRRGQEARLRCSPMKGHSHVYWYRQLPEEGLKFMVYLQKENIIDESGMPKERFSAEFPKEGPSILRIQQVVRGDSAAYFCASSPRQGAYNEQFFGPGTRLTVL.

The V call is TRBV11-2, the J call TRBJ1-6; D perhaps matches TRBD1 (5 bases). The CDR3 totals 11 residues. CDR1 and CDR2 (germline): SGHAT, FQNNGV. V was shortened by 8 bases and J by 10 bases, with 9 bases between the two germline ends. The CDR3 spells CASGEGSPLHF. CDR3 nucleotides: TGTGCCAGCGGGGAGGGGTCACCCCTCCACTTT.

Concerning this clone: Other nucleotide sequences from this sample produce the same CDR3. V usage is TRBV3-1 (or the pseudogene TRBV3-2) and J usage is TRBJ1-4, with no clear D. CDR3 size: 12 residues. Trimming stripped 4 bases from V and 2 bases from J, with 2 bases between. Germline V lookup: CDR1 LGHDT, CDR2 YNNKEL (reference sequence). CDR3 in DNA: TGTGCCAGCAGCCGGACTAATGAAAAACTGTTTTTT. This encodes CASSRTNEKLFF.

The V call is TRBV4-2, the J call TRBJ2-5, with D perhaps matching TRBD2 (5 bases). With 4 bases removed from V and 9 bases from J, the gap between germline ends came to 15 bases. The CDR3 is 13 residues long. The germline CDR1 and CDR2 sequences are LGHNA and YNFKEQ. CDR3 loop: CASSRAGSGAQYF. CDR3 bases: TGTGCCAGCAGCCGGGCCGGGTCCGGGGCCCAGTACTTC.

This sequence joins TRBV4-3 and TRBJ1-4; tentative D call: TRBD1 (6 bases). The CDR3 loop spans 18 amino acids. With 0 bases removed from V and 0 bases from J, the gap between germline ends came to 14 bases. In germline, CDR1 is LGHNA, CDR2 YSLEER. CDR3 protein: CASSQDPGGETTNEKLFF. As DNA, the CDR3 is TGCGCCAGCAGCCAAGATCCCGGGGGCGAAACAACTAATGAAAAACTGTTTTTT.

The V and J genes are TRBV6-2 or TRBV6-3 and TRBJ1-1; TRBD1 matches 7 bases. Germline CDR1 MNHEY, CDR2 SVGEGT. The CDR3 has 16 amino acids. V lost 4 bases to trimming and J lost 1 base; unmatched junction nucleotides: 9. CDR3 in amino acids: CASSSPPGQTNTEAFF. The CDR3 bases are TGTGCCAGCAGTTCCCCCCCGGGACAGACGAACACTGAAGCTTTCTTT.

This clone was counted a single time. The V and J genes are TRBV7-3 and TRBJ1-1, with D perhaps TRBD1 (5 bases). The V end was cut by 2 bases, the J end by 7 bases, with 11 bases between. CDR1 is SGHTA and CDR2 is FQGTGA in the germline V gene. CDR3 size: 13 residues. The CDR3 bases are TGTGCCAGCAGCTTATTGATCGGGGGTGAAGCTTTCTTT. Translating gives CASSLLIGGEAFF.

The rearrangement uses TRBV6-5 and TRBJ2-3, with TRBD1 matching over 9 bases. This CDR3 spans 13 amino acids. The germline CDR1 and CDR2 sequences are MNHEY and SVGAGI. J lost 10 bases, V lost 9 bases, and 11 bases had no gene match. The CDR3 nucleotides read TGTGCCAGTTCCGGGACAGGGAGCCGCCCGCAGTATTTT. It codes for CASSGTGSRPQYF.

The V and J genes are TRBV5-8 and TRBJ1-2; D possibly corresponds to TRBD1 (6 bases). The CDR3 is 14 amino acids. Trimming left V 7 bases short and J 4 bases short, with 17 bases between. CDR1 is SGHTS, CDR2 YDEGEE, per germline. CDR3 residues: CASDTGAGRYGYTF. CDR3 DNA sequence: TGTGCCAGCGACACGGGGGCAGGGCGCTATGGCTACACCTTC.

This chain uses TRBV5-1 with TRBJ2-3, with a possible D match to TRBD1 (6 bases). The germline V gene encodes CDR1 SGHRS and CDR2 YFSETQ. V gave up 4 bases and J gave up 6 bases, with 12 bases separating them. The CDR3 has 13 residues. In DNA, the CDR3 is TGCGCCAGCAGCGGGGGCGAGGTGGATACGCAGTATTTT. Translation gives CASSGGEVDTQYF.

The CDR3 region has the DNA TGTGCCAGCAGCCAAGATTCGACAGGGGGTTATGGCTACACCTTC. Its translation is CASSQDSTGGYGYTF. V and J are TRBV3-1 (or the pseudogene TRBV3-2) and TRBJ1-2; TRBD1 agrees at 9 bases. CDR1 and CDR2 (germline): LGHDT, YNNKEL (reference sequence). The J segment lost 5 bases and the V segment lost 0 bases, leaving 4 bases of the junction unmatched. This CDR3 comprises 15 residues.

This chain connects TRBV4-3 to TRBJ1-2; D unresolved. Germline lookup yields CDR1 LGHNA and CDR2 YSLEER. The V gene lost 6 bases and the J gene lost 2 bases, with 10 bases spanning the gap. The CDR3 spans 13 residues. CDR3 sequence reads: CASSLTANYGYTF. Here the CDR3 DNA reads TGCGCCAGCAGTCTGACTGCCAACTATGGCTACACCTTC.

CDR3 protein: CASSAGQGSRGYTF. CDR3 DNA: TGTGCCAGCAGCGCGGGGCAAGGGTCTCGGGGCTACACCTTC. V gene TRBV7-2 combines with J gene TRBJ1-2; D is perhaps TRBD1 (5 bases). The V end was cut by 5 bases, the J end by 8 bases, with 18 bases between. CDR1 SGHTA and CDR2 FQGNSA come from the germline V gene. The CDR3 runs to 14 residues.

The CDR3 sequence: CASSYGRGRIGELFF. The CDR3 coding sequence is TGTGCCAGCAGTTACGGCAGGGGGCGGATCGGGGAGCTGTTTTTT. This sequence joins TRBV6-5 and TRBJ2-2; 8 positions match TRBD1. V lost 2 bases and J lost 7; bases outside the gene matches: 6. Germline lookup yields CDR1 MNHEY and CDR2 SVGAGI. The CDR3 totals 15 residues.

On this clone: Mismatch with germline at one junction end may stem from a read error. The J gene is TRBJ1-2, the V gene TRBV2; a weak D match, TRBD1 (6 bases). Germline CDR1 reads SNHLY; CDR2 reads FYNNEI. This CDR3 region has 14 residues. CDR3 region: CASSEGQMTYGYTF. The DNA of the CDR3 is TGTGCCAGCAGCGAAGGACAGATGACTTATGGCTACACCTTC.

The rearrangement links TRBV19 to TRBJ2-2; TRBD1 is a possible D gene (7 bases). The germline V gene encodes CDR1 LNHDA and CDR2 SQIVND (reference sequence). The CDR3 totals 14 residues. V lost 5 bases, J lost 8 bases, and 15 bases lay in between. CDR3 in amino acids: CASSAQGRLGELFF. CDR3 in DNA: TGTGCCAGTAGTGCACAGGGGAGGTTAGGGGAGCTGTTTTTT.

The chain employs TRBV9 and TRBJ1-5, with no clear D. This CDR3 has 15 amino acids. V was shortened by 1 base and J by 5 bases, with 13 bases between the two germline ends. Germline V lookup: CDR1 SGDLS, CDR2 YYNGEE. DNA of the CDR3: TGTGCCAGCAGCGTATACCGGGTCACCTATCAGCCCCAGCATTTT. The encoded protein is CASSVYRVTYQPQHF. The entire variable domain, with the rest obtained from reference TRBV9 and TRBJ1-5, is as follows: DSGVTQTPKHLITATGQRVTLRCSPRSGDLSVYWYQQSLDQGLQFLIQYYNGEERAKGNILERFSAQQFPDLHSELNLSSLELGDSALYFCASSVYRVTYQPQHFGDGTRLSIL.

This clone has just a few counts. The V and J genes are TRBV3-1 (or the pseudogene TRBV3-2) and TRBJ1-3; D remains ambiguous. Trimming took 1 base from V and 4 from J, leaving 8 bases between them. The CDR3 has 14 amino acids. Per the germline V gene, CDR1 is LGHDT and CDR2 is YNNKEL (reference sequence). CDR3 DNA: TGTGCCAGCAGCCAAGTTGGGCCCGGAAACACCATATATTTT. It is translated as CASSQVGPGNTIYF.

V gene TRBV4-3 combines with J gene TRBJ1-1; TRBD1 aligns across 7 bases. From germline, CDR1 is LGHNA and CDR2 YSLEER. Trimming removed 3 bases from V and 0 bases from J; junction bases left unmatched: 10. This CDR3 spans 17 amino acids. In nucleotides, the CDR3 is TGCGCCAGCAGCCATACCACAGGGACAGTAGTGAACACTGAAGCTTTCTTT. Its translation: CASSHTTGTVVNTEAFF.